This T cell receptor beta chain was found in a study of human CD8 memory T cell subsets. The CDR3 length is 14 residues. Germline V CDR1 and CDR2: SGHVS, FNYEAQ. A UMI-labeled 5' RACE approach was the method that produced the TCR beta libraries. TCRdb re-called the 5' RACE reads, yielding one record per CDR3 amino acid sequence without DNA. This sample's clone table lists several thousand distinct CDR3 sequences. The sequenced sample consisted of CD8+ effector memory T cells (TEM) sorted from PBMCs. Indicated subset: effector memory CD8 T cells, CCR7- CD45RO+ CD95+. This chain joins TRBV7-6 and TRBJ2-7; TCRdb's assignment of TRBD1 cannot be checked, as there is no DNA. This sequence was found in a human donor in good health. The CDR3 region is CASSLGQGAYEQYF.